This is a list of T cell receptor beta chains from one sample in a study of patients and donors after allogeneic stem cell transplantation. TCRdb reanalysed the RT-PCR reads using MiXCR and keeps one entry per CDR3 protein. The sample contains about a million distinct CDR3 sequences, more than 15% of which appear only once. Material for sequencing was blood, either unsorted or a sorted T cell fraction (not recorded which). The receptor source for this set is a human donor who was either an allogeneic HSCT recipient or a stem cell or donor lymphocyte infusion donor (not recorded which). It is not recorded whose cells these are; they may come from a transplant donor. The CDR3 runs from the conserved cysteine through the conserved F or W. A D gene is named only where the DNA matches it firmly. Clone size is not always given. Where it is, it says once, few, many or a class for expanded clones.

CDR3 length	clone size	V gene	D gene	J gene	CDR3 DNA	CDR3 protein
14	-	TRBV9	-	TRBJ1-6	TGTGCCAGCAGCGGTGGGACGGTCAATTCACCCCTCCACTTT	CASSGGTVNSPLHF
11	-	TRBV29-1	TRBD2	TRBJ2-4	TGCAGCGTTACTAGCGGGGGGTTCTGGTACTTC	CSVTSGGFWYF
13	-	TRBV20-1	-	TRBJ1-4	TGCAGTGCTAGAGATTCCCTTGATGAAAAACTGTTTTTT	CSARDSLDEKLFF
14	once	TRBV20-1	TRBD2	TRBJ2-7	TGCAGTGCTAGAGCCCCTAGCGGGGGGAGGGAGCAGTACTTC	CSARAPSGGREQYF
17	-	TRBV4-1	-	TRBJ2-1	TGCGCCAGCAGCCGAACACAGGGCCCTAGGTCCTACAATGAGCAGTTCTTC	CASSRTQGPRSYNEQFF
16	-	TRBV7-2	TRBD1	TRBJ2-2	TGTGCCAGCAGACGCACAGGGGGCGTATTCCCCGGGGAGCTGTTTTTT	CASRRTGGVFPGELFF
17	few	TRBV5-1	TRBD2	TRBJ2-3	TGCGCCAGCAGCCCAGGGGGAAGCGGGAGGGCCATAGATACGCAGTATTTT	CASSPGGSGRAIDTQYF
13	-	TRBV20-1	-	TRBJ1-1	TGCAGTGCCATCTTTTTGCCGGAGGCTGAAGCTTTCTTT	CSAIFLPEAEAFF
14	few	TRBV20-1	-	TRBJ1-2	TGCAGTGCTAGAACCGCGGGGATTAACTATGGCTACACCTTC	CSARTAGINYGYTF
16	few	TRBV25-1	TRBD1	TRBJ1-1	TGTGCCAGCAGTGATAACTCCCACAGGGGGTACACTGAAGCTTTCTTT	CASSDNSHRGYTEAFF
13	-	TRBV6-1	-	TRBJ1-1	TGTGCCAGCAGGGAGGGTTGGGACACTGAAGCTTTCTTT	CASREGWDTEAFF
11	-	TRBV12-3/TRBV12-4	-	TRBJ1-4	TGTGCCAGCAGTTTCGCTGAAAAACTGTTTTTT	CASSFAEKLFF
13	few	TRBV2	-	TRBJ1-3	TGTGCCTCAGGCAGGGTATCTGGAAACACCATATATTTT	CASGRVSGNTIYF
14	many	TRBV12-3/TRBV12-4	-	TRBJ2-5	TGTGCCAGCAGTTCCCGACGGGCCCAAGAGACCCAGTACTTC	CASSSRRAQETQYF